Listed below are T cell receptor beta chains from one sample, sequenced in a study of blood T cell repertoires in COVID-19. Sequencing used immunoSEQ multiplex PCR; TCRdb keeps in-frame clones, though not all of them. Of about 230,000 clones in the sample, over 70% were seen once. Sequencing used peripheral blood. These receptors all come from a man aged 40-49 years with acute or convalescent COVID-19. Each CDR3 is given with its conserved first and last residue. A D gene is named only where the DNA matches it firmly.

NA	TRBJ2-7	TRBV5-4	CASSSVSGRGYEQYF
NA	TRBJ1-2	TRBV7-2	CASSRQVRDGYTF
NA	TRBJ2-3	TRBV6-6	CASSPRQGGIMADTQYF
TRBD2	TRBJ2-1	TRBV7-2	CASSLGPREGERNEQFF
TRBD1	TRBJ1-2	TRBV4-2	CASSHDGQGDYGYTF
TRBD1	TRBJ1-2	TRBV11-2	CASSLGSGTGYGYTF
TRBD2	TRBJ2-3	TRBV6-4	CASSEGLAGFTDTQYF
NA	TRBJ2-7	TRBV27	CASSITRIHEQYF
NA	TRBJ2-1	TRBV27	CASSHRVNEQFF
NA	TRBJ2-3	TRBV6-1	CASSVFVGVGPDTQYF
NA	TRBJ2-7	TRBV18	CASSPLGSSYEQYF
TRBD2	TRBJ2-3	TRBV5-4	CASSMPGLAGAPDTQYF
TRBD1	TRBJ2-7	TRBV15	CATSRDLRQGFSYEQYF
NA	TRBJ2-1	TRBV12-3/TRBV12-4	CASSPDNEQFF
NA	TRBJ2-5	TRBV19	CASSIGGQQETQYF
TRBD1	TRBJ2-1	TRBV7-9	CASRGQSSYNEQFF
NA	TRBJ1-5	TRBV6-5	CASKVEPSNQPQHF
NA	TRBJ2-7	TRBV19	CASQSSAGYLPDEQYF
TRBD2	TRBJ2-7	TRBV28	CASRNSGGTYEQYF
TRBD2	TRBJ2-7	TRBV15	CATSRDLLGGAYEQYF
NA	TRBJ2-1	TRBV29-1	CSVVESSSYNEQFF
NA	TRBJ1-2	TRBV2	CAYGRQEYGYTF
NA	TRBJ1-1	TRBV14	CASSQVERVKAEAFF
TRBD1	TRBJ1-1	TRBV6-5	CASNGQGGAFF
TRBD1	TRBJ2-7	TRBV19	CATRDSYYEQYF
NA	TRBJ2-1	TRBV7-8	CASSLMKGPHHGGFF
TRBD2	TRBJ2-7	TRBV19	CASSTSSGPTQQYF
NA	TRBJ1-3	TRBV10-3	CATTSGNTIYF
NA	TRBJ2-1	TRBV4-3	CASSQVAAKLSTSYNEQFF
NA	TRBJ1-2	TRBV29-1	CSVRQLSNYGYTF
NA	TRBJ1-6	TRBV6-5	CASSYSGLESPLHF
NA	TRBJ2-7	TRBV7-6	CASSLSTHESYEQYF
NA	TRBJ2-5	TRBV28	CASSLRVLEETQYF
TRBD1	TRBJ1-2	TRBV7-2	CASSTVPGTGTGYTF
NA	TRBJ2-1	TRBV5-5	CASSFLGGTGNEQFF
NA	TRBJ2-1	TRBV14	CASSQVGVGQFF
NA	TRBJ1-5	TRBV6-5	CASSTGHLQPQHF
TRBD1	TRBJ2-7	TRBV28	CASRDRGHEQYF
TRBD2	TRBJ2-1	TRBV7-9	CASSLVTAGGYNEQFF
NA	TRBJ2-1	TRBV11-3	CASRDSGDNEQFF
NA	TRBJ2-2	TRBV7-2	CASSFSVTGELFF
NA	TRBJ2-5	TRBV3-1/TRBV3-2	CASSHELQGETQYF
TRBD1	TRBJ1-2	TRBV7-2	CASSLVGTGYGYTF
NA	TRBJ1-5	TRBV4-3	CASSQHQGLNQPQHF
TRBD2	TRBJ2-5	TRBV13	CASSLGLAGGETQYF
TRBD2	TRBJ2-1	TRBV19	CASSIGGGSSYNEQFF
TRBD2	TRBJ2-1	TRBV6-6	CASKGLAGSYNEQFF
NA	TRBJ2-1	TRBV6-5	CASSRQENEQFF
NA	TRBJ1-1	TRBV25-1	CASSEWRETNTEAFF
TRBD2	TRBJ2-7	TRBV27	CASSLSAGTSGFEQYF
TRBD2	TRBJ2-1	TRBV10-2	CASSEGTRFRNEQFF